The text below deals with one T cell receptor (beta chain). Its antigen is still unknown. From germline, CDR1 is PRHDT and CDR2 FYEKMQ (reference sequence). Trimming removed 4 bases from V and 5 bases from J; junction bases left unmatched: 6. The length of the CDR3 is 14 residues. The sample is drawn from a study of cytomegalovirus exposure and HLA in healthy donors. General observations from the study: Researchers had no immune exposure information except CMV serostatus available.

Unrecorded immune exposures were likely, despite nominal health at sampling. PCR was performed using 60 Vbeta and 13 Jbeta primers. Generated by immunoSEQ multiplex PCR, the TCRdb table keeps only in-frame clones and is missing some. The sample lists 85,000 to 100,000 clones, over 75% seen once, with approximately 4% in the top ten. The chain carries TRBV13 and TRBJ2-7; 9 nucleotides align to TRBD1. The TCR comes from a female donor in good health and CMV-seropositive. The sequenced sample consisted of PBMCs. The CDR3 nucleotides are TGTGCCAGCAGCTCCCCCGGGACAGGGAACGAGCAGTACTTC. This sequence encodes CASSSPGTGNEQYF.